The 9 T cell receptor beta chains below come from one sample, sequenced in a study of T cells in Graves' hyperthyroidism and ophthalmopathy. RNA transcripts were the template for amplifying TCR beta CDR3 regions. First-round RT-PCR of the TCR CDR3 relied on the HTBI primer set. From the multiplex PCR reads, TCRdb called clonotypes with MiXCR, one entry per CDR3 protein. The repertoire has about 600,000 distinct CDR3 sequences, roughly 15% of them found once; the top ten carry 2.5% to 4%. Sequenced sample: blood. These receptors all come from a middle-aged woman with Graves' ophthalmopathy.

The V call is TRBV28, the J call TRBJ1-5; 8 positions agree with TRBD1. CDR1 and CDR2 from the germline V gene are MDHEN and SYDVKM. Trimming cost V 5 bases and J 6 bases; bases outside gene matches: 3. This CDR3 has 13 amino acids. The CDR3 here is CASSTGGTQPQHF. CDR3 DNA sequence: TGTGCCAGCAGTACAGGGGGAACTCAGCCCCAGCATTTT.

The chain's CDR3 is CASSTFQGAPSGNTIYF. CDR3 sequence (DNA): TGTGCCAGCAGCACCTTCCAGGGGGCTCCCTCTGGAAACACCATATATTTT. The chain has TRBV11-2 and TRBJ1-3; the match to TRBD1 covers 8 bases. The junction had 9 bases not matched to a gene; V was cut back by 5 bases and J by 0 bases. This CDR3 spans 17 amino acids. From germline, CDR1 is SGHAT and CDR2 FQNNGV.

This clonotype appeared many times. This chain uses TRBV30 with TRBJ2-5, with D perhaps matching TRBD1 or TRBD2 (5 bases each). The germline V gene encodes CDR1 GTSNPN and CDR2 SVGIG (reference sequence). Trimming shortened V by 3 bases and J by 2 bases, and 16 bases separated the two germline ends. The CDR3 is 15 amino acids. The CDR3 DNA reads TGTGCCTGGAGAGAAGTCGGGACCCCTCAAGAGACCCAGTACTTC. This codes for CAWREVGTPQETQYF.

This clonotype appeared many times. The V gene is TRBV27, the J gene TRBJ2-7; TRBD1 aligns across 9 bases. Germline loops: CDR1 MNHEY, CDR2 SMNVEV (reference sequence). Unmatched junction bases numbered 1, after V lost 3 bases and J lost 1 base. This CDR3 contains 14 residues. CDR3 nucleotides: TGTGCCAGCAGTTTCGGACAGGGGTCCTACGAGCAGTACTTC. Translation gives CASSFGQGSYEQYF.

This clonotype was counted ten times or more. The chain uses TRBV30 and TRBJ1-1; the D gene is possibly TRBD1 (5 bases). The CDR3 consists of 14 residues. Looked up from germline, CDR1 is GTSNPN and CDR2 is SVGIG (reference sequence). Deletions cut 4 bases from V and 4 bases from J, with 16 bases between. The CDR3 sequence: CAWMSIGGSTEAFF. The CDR3 DNA sequence: TGTGCCTGGATGAGTATTGGGGGTAGCACTGAAGCTTTCTTT.

In this sample, this clonotype turned up many times. The V and J genes are TRBV2 and TRBJ1-4; D uncertain. Germline CDR1 SNHLY, CDR2 FYNNEI. Trimming removed 6 bases at V and 1 base at J, with 9 bases between. CDR3 size: 14 residues. CDR3: CASSQAQTNEKLFF. The CDR3 DNA is TGTGCCAGCAGCCAGGCCCAAACTAATGAAAAACTGTTTTTT.

V gene TRBV27 combines with J gene TRBJ1-1; a possible D gene is TRBD1 (6 bases). V gave up 4 bases and J gave up 6 bases, with 15 bases separating them. Germline V gene sequence: CDR1 MNHEY, CDR2 SMNVEV (reference sequence). The CDR3 extends over 14 amino acids. CDR3 bases: TGTGCCAGCAGTTGGTCGACAGGTAGCCCTGAAGCTTTCTTT. As protein: CASSWSTGSPEAFF.

The sample holds a few counts of this clonotype. DNA of the CDR3: TGTGCCAGCAGCTCCGTCTTGGGGGTAGCGGGACAAGAGACCCAGTACTTC. It translates to CASSSVLGVAGQETQYF. V and J are TRBV3-1 and TRBJ2-5; TRBD2 aligns across 8 bases. Trimming at V came to 5 bases and at J to 2 bases, leaving 13 bases not matched to a gene. CDR3 size: 17 residues. Per the germline V gene, CDR1 is LGHDT and CDR2 is YNNKEL (reference sequence).

The table lists this clonotype with many counts. V gene TRBV11-2 combines with J gene TRBJ2-5, with 11 nucleotides matching TRBD2. Germline-derived CDR1 and CDR2 are SGHAT and FQNNGV. The CDR3 is made up of 16 amino acids. With 5 bases clipped from V and 1 base from J, the junction kept 6 bases outside the gene matches. In nucleotides, the CDR3 is TGTGCCAGCAGCACTAGGACTAGCGGGTTCCAAGAGACCCAGTACTTC. Its translation is CASSTRTSGFQETQYF.